Presented here are 7 T cell receptor beta chains from one specimen sequenced in a study of T cell responses to AZD1222 COVID-19 vaccine. Clones were sequenced by immunoSEQ multiplex PCR, and TCRdb holds only the in-frame ones, with some missing. In the table there are about 110,000 clones, around 90% of which are singletons. This material consisted of peripheral blood, taken on day 0 of AZD1222 vaccination. The receptors originated from an adult in good health.

The chain has TRBV2 and TRBJ1-3; D is possibly TRBD1 (6 bases). This CDR3 has 15 residues. V lost 2 bases, J lost 2 bases, and 10 bases lay in between. Germline V lookup: CDR1 SNHLY, CDR2 FYNNEI. This chain's CDR3 is CASSENRATGNTIYF. The CDR3 DNA sequence: TGTGCCAGCAGTGAAAACAGGGCTACTGGAAACACCATATATTTT.

The chain uses TRBV3-1 (or the pseudogene TRBV3-2) and TRBJ1-4; no clear D. Germline lookup yields CDR1 LGHDT and CDR2 YNNKEL (reference sequence). This CDR3 is built from 15 residues. V lost 2 bases and J 1 base, leaving 8 bases between the germline ends. CDR3 sequence reads: CASSQTGRTNEKLFF. The DNA for the CDR3 is TGTGCCAGCAGCCAAACCGGGAGAACTAATGAAAAACTGTTTTTT.

This sequence joins TRBV30 and TRBJ1-2; TRBD1 is a possible D gene (6 bases). Germline V lookup: CDR1 GTSNPN, CDR2 SVGIG (reference sequence). The germline V and J ends were trimmed by 1 base and 8 bases, with 17 bases remaining between them. The CDR3 has 14 amino acids. The CDR3 spells CAWSAGGGRWGYTF. The DNA for the CDR3 is TGTGCCTGGAGTGCGGGCGGGGGCCGCTGGGGCTACACCTTC.

This chain connects TRBV19 to TRBJ1-2, with TRBD1 as a possible D gene (5 bases). The CDR3 is made up of 13 amino acids. Germline values: CDR1 LNHDA, CDR2 SQIVND (reference sequence). Trimming pared 6 bases from V and 1 base from J, leaving 9 bases between. The DNA for the CDR3 is TGTGCCAGTAGCCCGGGGCTTAACTATGGCTACACCTTC. It is translated as CASSPGLNYGYTF.

The CDR3 loop reads CASSPRADTTDTQYF. The CDR3 DNA follows: TGTGCCAGCTCGCCTCGGGCCGATACAACAGATACGCAGTATTTT. V is TRBV18 and J is TRBJ2-3; D is unclear. This CDR3 is 15 amino acids long. The germline V gene has CDR1 KGHSH and CDR2 LQKENI. Trimming took off 6 bases at V and 3 bases at J, with 16 bases between the two ends.

This chain links TRBV19 with TRBJ1-2, with 10 bases fitting TRBD1. Germline-derived CDR1 and CDR2 are LNHDA and SQIVND (reference sequence). CDR3 length: 18 residues. V was clipped by 6 bases and J by 2 bases; unmatched bases: 15. The DNA for the CDR3 is TGTGCCAGTAGCGAACTTGGCCGGGACAGGGGCCCGAACTATGGCTACACCTTC. Residues: CASSELGRDRGPNYGYTF. Looking up the rest from reference TRBV19 and TRBJ1-2 gives the full variable domain: DGGITQSPKYLFRKEGQNVTLSCEQNLNHDAMYWYRQDPGQGLRLIYYSQIVNDFQKGDIAEGYSVSREKKESFPLTVTSAQKNPTAFYLCASSELGRDRGPNYGYTFGSGTRLTVV.

This rearrangement joins TRBV6-5 to TRBJ1-2; weak D call: TRBD1 (6 bases). The V end lost 6 bases, the J end lost 2 bases, and 16 bases lay between the germline ends. The CDR3 covers 15 residues. The germline CDR1 and CDR2 sequences are MNHEY and SVGAGI. CDR3 region: CASRLRGTGNYGYTF. The DNA of the CDR3 is TGTGCCAGCAGACTCAGGGGAACAGGGAACTATGGCTACACCTTC.